The rows below give T cell receptor beta chains drawn from one sample of a study of blood T cell repertoires in COVID-19. Sequencing used immunoSEQ multiplex PCR; TCRdb keeps in-frame clones, though not all of them. The table shows just under 350,000 clones, with more than 75% occurring only once. Sequencing was done on a sample of peripheral blood. Source of these receptors: a woman between 50 and 59 years old with COVID-19, enrolled during active disease. The CDR3 runs from the conserved cysteine through the conserved F or W. A D gene is named only where the DNA matches it firmly. Part of the rows lack a size; the others show once, few, many or a class for expanded clones.

D: TRBD1
J: TRBJ1-4
V: TRBV5-5
size: -
DNA: TGTGCCAGCAGCCGGGAGGGGACAGGGATACCTGAAAAACTGTTTTTT
CDR3: CASSREGTGIPEKLFF

D: TRBD2
J: TRBJ2-5
V: TRBV2
size: -
DNA: TGTGCCAGCAGTGGTACTAGCGGGAGCATAGAGACCCAGTACTTC
CDR3: CASSGTSGSIETQYF

D: TRBD2
J: TRBJ2-3
V: TRBV11-3
size: few
DNA: TGTGCCAGCAGCCCGGGGAAGTCCGCGGGAGCTGTAGATACGCAGTATTTT
CDR3: CASSPGKSAGAVDTQYF

D: TRBD1
J: TRBJ1-2
V: TRBV4-1
size: -
DNA: TGCGCCAGCAGCCGAATACAGGGGACCCATGGCTACACCTTC
CDR3: CASSRIQGTHGYTF

D: TRBD1
J: TRBJ2-7
V: TRBV18
size: -
DNA: TGTGCCAGCTCACCATCCAGGGGGCGGTGGGAGCAGTACTTC
CDR3: CASSPSRGRWEQYF

D: TRBD1
J: TRBJ2-7
V: TRBV7-2
size: -
DNA: TGTGCCAGCAGCTTAGTCCCGGACAGGGTCTACGAGCAGTACTTC
CDR3: CASSLVPDRVYEQYF

D: TRBD2
J: TRBJ2-7
V: TRBV29-1
size: -
DNA: TGCAGCGTTTCCTTCGGTAGCGGGACTTCCTACGAGCAGTACTTC
CDR3: CSVSFGSGTSYEQYF

D: -
J: TRBJ2-3
V: TRBV19
size: -
DNA: TGTGCCAGTAGTATAGCGGAGGTCGGCACAGATACGCAGTATTTT
CDR3: CASSIAEVGTDTQYF

D: -
J: TRBJ1-5
V: TRBV6-2/TRBV6-3
size: -
DNA: TGTGCCAGCAGTTACTCCCTGAGGAATCAGCCCCAGCATTTT
CDR3: CASSYSLRNQPQHF

D: -
J: TRBJ2-7
V: TRBV7-8
size: -
DNA: TGTGCCAGCAGCTTGGGGGACTCTCCCTCCTACGAGCAGTACTTC
CDR3: CASSLGDSPSYEQYF

D: -
J: TRBJ1-1
V: TRBV5-1
size: -
DNA: TGCGCCAGCAGCTTGGCCATCATGGGGCGGCCAACTGAAGCTTTCTTT
CDR3: CASSLAIMGRPTEAFF

D: -
J: TRBJ2-1
V: TRBV5-1
size: -
DNA: TGCGCCAGCAGCCCACACTACAATGAGCAGTTCTTC
CDR3: CASSPHYNEQFF

D: -
J: TRBJ1-4
V: TRBV6-2/TRBV6-3
size: -
DNA: TGTGCCAGCAGCAACAGAGCAACTAATGAAAAACTGTTTTTT
CDR3: CASSNRATNEKLFF

D: TRBD1
J: TRBJ2-1
V: TRBV2
size: -
DNA: TGTGCCAGCAGTGCCCCCCCGGGACAGGGGGTTCCTGAGCAGTTCTTC
CDR3: CASSAPPGQGVPEQFF

D: -
J: TRBJ2-3
V: TRBV18
size: -
DNA: TGTGCCAGCTCACCCCCCGTTCTAGGTACGCAGTATTTT
CDR3: CASSPPVLGTQYF

D: TRBD2
J: TRBJ2-1
V: TRBV14
size: -
DNA: TGTGCCAGCAGCCAAGTAAGCGACAATAGCGGGAGGAACTACAATGAGCAGTTCTTC
CDR3: CASSQVSDNSGRNYNEQFF

D: TRBD2
J: TRBJ2-5
V: TRBV7-2
size: -
DNA: TGTGCCAGCAGCCCAGACAGGGACGGACTAGCGGGAGTCCAAGAGACCCAGTACTTC
CDR3: CASSPDRDGLAGVQETQYF

D: TRBD1
J: TRBJ1-4
V: TRBV18
size: -
DNA: TGTGCCAGCTCGCGGACAGGGGTAAAGGAAAAACTGTTTTTT
CDR3: CASSRTGVKEKLFF

D: -
J: TRBJ2-1
V: TRBV5-6
size: -
DNA: TGTGCCAGCAGCGGAGACGTACGAGGAAGGTTGTCCGATGAGCAGTTCTTC
CDR3: CASSGDVRGRLSDEQFF

D: TRBD2
J: TRBJ2-1
V: TRBV9
size: -
DNA: TGTGCCAGCAGCGTTAAAAGCGGGAGGGCTTCGGGTGAGCAGTTCTTC
CDR3: CASSVKSGRASGEQFF

D: TRBD1
J: TRBJ2-1
V: TRBV18
size: -
DNA: TGTGCCAGCTCGTCTGCCGGGACAGACTACAATGAGCAGTTCTTC
CDR3: CASSSAGTDYNEQFF

D: TRBD1
J: TRBJ2-3
V: TRBV6-1
size: -
DNA: TGTGCCAGCAGTGCCGATCCACAGGGGCCTCCTAGGGATACGCAGTATTTT
CDR3: CASSADPQGPPRDTQYF

D: -
J: TRBJ1-2
V: TRBV5-6
size: -
DNA: TGTGCCAGCAGCTTGGGGTCAGGGGCTTATAACTATGGCTACACCTTC
CDR3: CASSLGSGAYNYGYTF

D: -
J: TRBJ2-5
V: TRBV20-1
size: -
DNA: TGCAGTGCTAGTGGTGTGAGCGGCCAAGAGACCCAGTACTTC
CDR3: CSASGVSGQETQYF